The 15 T cell receptor beta chains given below trace back to one sample, sequenced in a study of blood T cell repertoires in COVID-19 (dated by TCRdb to the early 2020s). Receptors were amplified or captured by the immunoSEQ multiplex PCR assay. What TCRdb holds here is the immuneACCESS table cut down to in-frame rearrangements. Part of the clones is not present; checked against another copy, under half of the missing clones reflect an unresolved V gene, and the others are unexplained. The sample contains 35,000 to 50,000 clones, 75% to 90% of them found a single time. Approximately 4.1% of the sample comes from the top ten. Sequenced: peripheral blood. These receptors originate from a man between 60 and 70 years old with acute or convalescent COVID-19.

The CDR3 nucleotides read TGCGCCAGCAGCCAGGCCCTCGGGGATACGCAGTATTTT. This translates into CASSQALGDTQYF. V usage is TRBV4-3 and J usage is TRBJ2-3; D unclear. CDR1 LGHNA and CDR2 YSLEER come from the germline V gene. Between the trimmed V and J ends, which lost 3 bases and 6 bases, there was a span of 10 bases. The CDR3 runs to 13 residues.

The gene calls are TRBV12-5 and TRBJ2-1, with 9 bases fitting TRBD1. J gave up 7 bases and V 7 bases, and 20 bases lay outside the gene matches. The CDR3 totals 18 residues. CDR1 is LGHNT, CDR2 FRNRAP, per germline. The chain's CDR3 is CASARDRAYPGNGNEQFF. The CDR3 coding sequence is TGTGCTAGTGCCAGGGACAGGGCTTACCCTGGGAACGGGAATGAGCAGTTCTTC.

J is TRBJ2-1 and V is TRBV24-1, with TRBD2 matching over 10 bases. The J segment lost 5 bases and the V segment lost 4 bases, leaving 7 bases of the junction unmatched. The germline CDR1 and CDR2 sequences are KGHDR and SFDVKD. The CDR3 has 16 amino acids. In DNA form, the CDR3 reads TGTGCCACCAGTGAACCGGGCAGCGGGAGGGACAATGAGCAGTTCTTC. This encodes CATSEPGSGRDNEQFF.

This sequence joins TRBV19 and TRBJ1-1, with D unclear. Between the trimmed V and J ends, which lost 5 bases and 6 bases, there was a span of 13 bases. The CDR3 is 13 amino acids. Germline V lookup: CDR1 LNHDA, CDR2 SQIVND (reference sequence). For the CDR3, the DNA is TGTGCCAGTAGTGGCCTAATCGGGGCTGAAGCTTTCTTT. Translation: CASSGLIGAEAFF.

The gene calls are TRBV2 and TRBJ1-5; D not certain. With 4 bases removed from V and 8 bases from J, the gap between germline ends came to 15 bases. The CDR3 totals 14 residues. Germline CDR1 and CDR2: SNHLY and FYNNEI. CDR3 sequence reads: CASSGQIRREPQHF. In nucleotides, the CDR3 is TGTGCCAGCAGTGGACAAATACGACGCGAGCCCCAGCATTTT.

The V call is TRBV9, the J call TRBJ2-7; possible D gene TRBD2, 5 bases. V shed 10 bases and J shed 5 bases, with 22 bases lying between them. This CDR3 is 14 amino acids long. CDR1 is SGDLS, CDR2 YYNGEE, per germline. The CDR3 nucleotides read TGTGCCGCCACCCCCGGGGATCCAGACGACGAGCAGTACTTC. Its translation is CAATPGDPDDEQYF.

The V and J genes are TRBV7-2 and TRBJ2-2; a weak D match, TRBD2 (6 bases). The CDR3 spans 14 residues. In germline, CDR1 is SGHTA, CDR2 FQGNSA. Deletions cut 6 bases from V and 7 bases from J, with 15 bases between. The CDR3 sequence is CASRKGGDFGELFF. The DNA for the CDR3 is TGTGCCAGCAGGAAGGGCGGGGACTTCGGGGAGCTGTTTTTT. The variable domain in full, completed from reference TRBV7-2 and TRBJ2-2, reads GAGVSQSPSNKVTEKGKDVELRCDPISGHTALYWYRQSLGQGLEFLIYFQGNSAPDKSGLPSDRFSAERTGGSVSTLTIQRTQQEDSAVYLCASRKGGDFGELFFGEGSRLTVL.

V usage is TRBV16 and J usage is TRBJ1-4; unclear D gene. Germline V gene sequence: CDR1 KGHSY, CDR2 FQNENV. The CDR3 has 17 amino acids. Trimming pared 2 bases from V and 6 bases from J, leaving 19 bases between. The DNA of the CDR3 is TGTGCCAGCAGCCAAAAAGAGGCTGCGAACGATGATGAAAAACTGTTTTTT. Its translation is CASSQKEAANDDEKLFF.

V and J are TRBV5-1 and TRBJ1-4, with D possibly being TRBD1 (6 bases). V gave up 4 bases and J gave up 7 bases, with 14 bases separating them. From germline, CDR1 is SGHRS and CDR2 YFSETQ. The CDR3 runs 14 residues. The CDR3 region is CASSPRDISEKLFF. The DNA of the CDR3 is TGCGCCAGCAGCCCTCGGGACATTTCTGAAAAACTGTTTTTT.

A single count supports this clone. V is TRBV2 and J is TRBJ1-6; D is possibly TRBD1 (6 bases). This CDR3 has 13 amino acids. Per the germline V gene, CDR1 is SNHLY and CDR2 is FYNNEI. V was trimmed by 10 bases and J by 7 bases, leaving 14 bases between them. The CDR3 protein is CATRGQQNSPLHF. CDR3 DNA sequence: TGTGCCACCAGAGGACAGCAAAATTCACCCCTCCACTTT. Together with reference TRBV2 and TRBJ1-6, the CDR3 gives the full variable domain: EPEVTQTPSHQVTQMGQEVILRCVPISNHLYFYWYRQILGQKVEFLVSFYNNEISEKSEIFDDQFSVERPDGSNFTLKIRSTKLEDSAMYFCATRGQQNSPLHFGNGTRLTVT.

V gene TRBV6-2 or TRBV6-3 combines with J gene TRBJ2-2; 9 bases map to TRBD1. Germline V gene data show CDR1 as MNHEY and CDR2 as SVGEGT. V shed 2 bases, J shed 7 bases, and the junction held 8 bases outside the gene matches. This CDR3 is 16 amino acids long. CDR3 amino acids: CASSYGGQGRGGELFF. As DNA, the CDR3 is TGTGCCAGCAGTTACGGGGGACAGGGACGAGGCGGGGAGCTGTTTTTT.

This clone was observed once. This chain connects TRBV4-1 to TRBJ2-7, with 11 positions matching TRBD1. V gave up 0 bases and J gave up 1 base; unmatched junction bases: 5. This CDR3 is built from 17 residues. Germline V CDR1 and CDR2: MGHRA, YSYEKL. CDR3 loop: CASSQDAGQGVSYEQYF. The CDR3 nucleotides are TGCGCCAGCAGCCAAGATGCGGGACAGGGGGTATCCTACGAGCAGTACTTC.

V usage is TRBV5-4 and J usage is TRBJ2-2, with D perhaps matching TRBD2 (5 bases). With 5 bases removed from V and 3 bases from J, the gap between germline ends came to 5 bases. This CDR3 has 12 amino acids. Germline V gives CDR1 SGHNT, CDR2 YYREEE (reference sequence). The CDR3 DNA follows: TGTGCCAGCAGGCGGGACACCGGGGAGCTGTTTTTT. It specifies CASRRDTGELFF. Full variable domain (missing parts from reference TRBV5-4 and TRBJ2-2): ETGVTQSPTHLIKTRGQQVTLRCSSQSGHNTVSWYQQALGQGPQFIFQYYREEENGRGNFPPRFSGLQFPNYSSELNVNALELDDSALYLCASRRDTGELFFGEGSRLTVL.

V is TRBV5-1 and J is TRBJ2-3, with TRBD2 identical over 8 bases. Per the germline V gene, CDR1 is SGHRS and CDR2 is YFSETQ. The CDR3 consists of 15 residues. V shed 4 bases, J shed 2 bases, and the junction held 6 bases outside the gene matches. This chain's CDR3 is CASSKDGGDTDTQYF. The CDR3 region has the DNA TGCGCCAGCAGCAAAGACGGGGGGGACACAGATACGCAGTATTTT.

The chain carries TRBV2 and TRBJ1-5; D ambiguous. The V and J ends lost 6 bases and 4 bases respectively, with 13 bases between them. Germline assignment: CDR1 SNHLY and CDR2 FYNNEI. CDR3 size: 14 residues. CDR3 sequence reads: CASSESGWNQPQHF. The CDR3, as DNA: TGTGCCAGCAGCGAGTCAGGATGGAATCAGCCCCAGCATTTT.